This record covers a single T cell receptor (beta chain). What it binds is not known. The data belong to a study of cytomegalovirus exposure and HLA in healthy donors. Study-level background: The same platform was used for the roughly 120 validation repertoires as for the approximately 730 first-cohort repertoires, as reported in a later analysis. Study-level results: Most TCR sequences were uncommon, yet certain public TCRs appeared in many donors. A list of 150 to 200 TCR beta chains associated with cytomegalovirus was given.

Here immunoSEQ multiplex PCR was the method, and the copy in TCRdb shows in-frame clones only, minus some. This table holds 120,000 to 150,000 clones, approximately 86% found once. The CDR3 is 12 amino acids. Germline-derived CDR1 and CDR2 are MDHEN and SYDVKM. The V end lost 4 bases, the J end lost 6 bases, and 6 bases lay between the germline ends. Sequencing input: PBMCs. This receptor was identified in a man aged 18 to 29 in good health and CMV-seropositive. This chain uses TRBV28 with TRBJ2-2; possibly TRBD1 for D (5 bases). CDR3 nucleotides: TGTGCCAGCAGTTCAGGGTCCGGGGAGCTGTTTTTT. Encoded protein: CASSSGSGELFF.